The sequence of this TCR beta chain was determined in a study of OX40 agonist ivuxolimab in advanced cancers. Study in general: Participants averaged approximately 60 years of age (range about 23 to 79) and were 75% to 90% male.

The assay was immunoSEQ multiplex PCR, and TCRdb's table has in-frame clones only and misses some. The repertoire holds roughly 56,000 clones, with 86% as singletons. Germline V lookup: CDR1 SGHAT, CDR2 FQNNGV. Trimming cost V 3 bases and J 4 bases, with 0 bases left between them. The CDR3 length is 11 residues. The receptor was derived from an adult with an advanced solid tumor such as melanoma, head and neck, liver or kidney cancer. The sequencing here drew on CD4+ or CD8+ T cells sorted from blood, taken in a trial of the OX40 agonist ivuxolimab. The rearrangement links TRBV11-2 to TRBJ2-2; no clear D. The CDR3 here is CASSFTGELFF. The DNA for the CDR3 is TGTGCCAGCAGCTTCACCGGGGAGCTGTTTTTT.